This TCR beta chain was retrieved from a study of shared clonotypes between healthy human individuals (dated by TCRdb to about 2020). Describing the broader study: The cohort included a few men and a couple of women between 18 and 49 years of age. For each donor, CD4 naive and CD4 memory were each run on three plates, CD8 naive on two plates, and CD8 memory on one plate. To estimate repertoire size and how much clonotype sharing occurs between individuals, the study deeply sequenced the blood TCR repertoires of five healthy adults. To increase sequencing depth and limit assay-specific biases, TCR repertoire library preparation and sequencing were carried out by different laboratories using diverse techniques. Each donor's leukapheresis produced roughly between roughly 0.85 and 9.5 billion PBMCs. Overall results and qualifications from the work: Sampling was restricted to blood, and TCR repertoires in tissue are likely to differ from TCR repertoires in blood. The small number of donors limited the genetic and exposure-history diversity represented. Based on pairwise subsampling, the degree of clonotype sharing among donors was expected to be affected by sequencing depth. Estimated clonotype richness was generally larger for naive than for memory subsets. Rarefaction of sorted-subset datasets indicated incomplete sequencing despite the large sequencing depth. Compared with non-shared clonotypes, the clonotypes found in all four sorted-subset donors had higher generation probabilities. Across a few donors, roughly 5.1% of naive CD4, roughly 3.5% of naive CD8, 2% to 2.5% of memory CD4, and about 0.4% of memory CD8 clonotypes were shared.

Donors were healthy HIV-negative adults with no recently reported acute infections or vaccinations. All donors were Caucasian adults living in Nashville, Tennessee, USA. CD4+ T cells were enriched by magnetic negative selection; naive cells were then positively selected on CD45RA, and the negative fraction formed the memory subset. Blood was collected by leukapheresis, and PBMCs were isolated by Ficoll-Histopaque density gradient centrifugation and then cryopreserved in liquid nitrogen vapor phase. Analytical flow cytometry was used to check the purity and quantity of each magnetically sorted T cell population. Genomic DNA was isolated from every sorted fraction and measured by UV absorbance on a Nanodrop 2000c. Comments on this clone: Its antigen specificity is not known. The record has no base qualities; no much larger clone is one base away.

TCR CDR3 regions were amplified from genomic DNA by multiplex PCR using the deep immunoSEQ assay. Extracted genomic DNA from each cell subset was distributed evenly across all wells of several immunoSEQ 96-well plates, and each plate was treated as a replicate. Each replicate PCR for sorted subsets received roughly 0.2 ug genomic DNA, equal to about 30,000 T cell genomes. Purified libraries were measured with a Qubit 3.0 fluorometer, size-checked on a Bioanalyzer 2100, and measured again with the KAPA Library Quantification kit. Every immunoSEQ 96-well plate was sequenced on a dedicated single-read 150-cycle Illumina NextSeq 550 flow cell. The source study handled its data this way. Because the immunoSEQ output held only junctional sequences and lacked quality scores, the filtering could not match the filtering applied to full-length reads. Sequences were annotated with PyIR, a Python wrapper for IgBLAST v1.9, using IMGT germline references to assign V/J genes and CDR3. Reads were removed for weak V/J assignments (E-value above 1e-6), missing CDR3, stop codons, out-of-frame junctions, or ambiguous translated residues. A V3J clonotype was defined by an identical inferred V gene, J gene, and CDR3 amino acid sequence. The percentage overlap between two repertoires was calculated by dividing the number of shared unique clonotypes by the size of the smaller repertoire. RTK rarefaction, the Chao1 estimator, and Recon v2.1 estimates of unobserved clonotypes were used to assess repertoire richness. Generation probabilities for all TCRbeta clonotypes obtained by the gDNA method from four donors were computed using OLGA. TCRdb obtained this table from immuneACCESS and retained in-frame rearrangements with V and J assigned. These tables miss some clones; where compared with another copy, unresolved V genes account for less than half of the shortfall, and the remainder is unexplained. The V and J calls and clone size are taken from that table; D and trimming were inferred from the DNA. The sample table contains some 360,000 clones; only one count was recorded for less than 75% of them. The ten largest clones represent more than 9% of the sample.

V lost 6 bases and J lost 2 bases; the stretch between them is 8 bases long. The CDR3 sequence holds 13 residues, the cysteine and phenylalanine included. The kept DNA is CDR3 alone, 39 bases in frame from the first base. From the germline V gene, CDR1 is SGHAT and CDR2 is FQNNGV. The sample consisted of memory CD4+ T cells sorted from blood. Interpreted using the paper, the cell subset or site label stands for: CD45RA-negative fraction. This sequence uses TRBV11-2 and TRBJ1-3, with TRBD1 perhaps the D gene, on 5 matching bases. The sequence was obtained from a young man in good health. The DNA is TGTGCCAGCAGGGGGGTGGCTGGAAACACCATATATTTT. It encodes CASRGVAGNTIYF.